These 8 T cell receptor beta chains originate from one sample sequenced in a study of blood T cell repertoires in COVID-19 (dated by TCRdb to 2020 to 2022). Library preparation employed the immunoSEQ multiplex PCR assay. TCRdb carries this immuneACCESS record with in-frame sequences only. Its versions omit some clonotypes, under half of them owing to an unresolved V gene in the studies checked, with the rest unexplained. This sample holds around 40,000 clones; 80% to 90% were observed only once. The leading ten clones occupy less than 25% of the sample. The specimen was peripheral blood. All receptors derive from a man aged 50 to 60 with active or convalescent COVID-19.

The rearrangement uses TRBV3-1 (or the pseudogene TRBV3-2) and TRBJ1-1; 9 positions agree with TRBD1. CDR1 is LGHDT and CDR2 is YNNKEL in the germline V gene (reference sequence). Unmatched junction bases numbered 7, after V lost 8 bases and J lost 3 bases. The CDR3 is 14 residues long. The CDR3 sequence: CASGTGMDDTEAFF. In DNA form, the CDR3 reads TGTGCCAGCGGGACAGGGATGGACGACACTGAAGCTTTCTTT.

Here the CDR3 DNA reads TGTGCCAGCAGTCTTTCAGGGTCAAATTCACCCCTCCACTTT. Translated, it gives CASSLSGSNSPLHF. The chain employs TRBV28 and TRBJ1-6; D is perhaps TRBD1 (5 bases). CDR1 is MDHEN and CDR2 is SYDVKM in the germline V gene. The germline V and J ends were trimmed by 5 bases and 7 bases, with 12 bases remaining between them. CDR3 length: 14 residues.

This chain connects TRBV24-1 to TRBJ1-2; maybe TRBD1 (6 bases). Per germline, CDR1 KGHDR and CDR2 SFDVKD. CDR3 length: 14 amino acids. Deletions cut 4 bases from V and 6 bases from J, with 14 bases between. In DNA, the CDR3 is TGTGCCACCAGTGAAGCTCACCGGGACAATGGCTACACCTTC. It codes for CATSEAHRDNGYTF.

This clone showed up just once. V usage is TRBV15 and J usage is TRBJ2-1; TRBD1 might be the D (5 bases). Trimming removed 3 bases from V and 3 bases from J, with 9 bases in between. Germline CDR1 and CDR2: LNHNV and YYDKDF (reference sequence). This CDR3 contains 14 residues. The chain's CDR3 is CATSRQTDYNEQFF. Written as DNA, the CDR3 is TGTGCCACCAGCAGGCAGACAGACTACAATGAGCAGTTCTTC. The variable domain in full, with the rest retrieved from reference TRBV15 and TRBJ2-1, is DAMVIQNPRYQVTQFGKPVTLSCSQTLNHNVMYWYQQKSSQAPKLLFHYYDKDFNNEADTPDNFQSRRPNTSFCFLDIRSPGLGDTAMYLCATSRQTDYNEQFFGPGTRLTVL.

The chain has TRBV28 and TRBJ1-5; unclear D gene. Germline V gives CDR1 MDHEN, CDR2 SYDVKM. V was trimmed by 6 bases and J by 8 bases, leaving 11 bases between them. This CDR3 has 12 amino acids. In DNA, the CDR3 is TGTGCCAGCAGCACTACCATGGAGCCCCAGCATTTT. Translation: CASSTTMEPQHF.

This rearrangement joins TRBV3-1 (or the pseudogene TRBV3-2) to TRBJ2-5, with no clear D. The V end was cut by 1 base, the J end by 5 bases, with 5 bases between. The germline V gene has CDR1 LGHDT and CDR2 YNNKEL (reference sequence). This CDR3 is 12 amino acids long. The CDR3 spells CASSQVGETQYF. The DNA of the CDR3 is TGTGCCAGCAGCCAAGTCGGTGAGACCCAGTACTTC.

V is TRBV4-1 and J is TRBJ1-3; no firm D call. This CDR3 is built from 15 residues. Trimming shortened V by 3 bases and J by 0 bases, and 9 bases separated the two germline ends. Germline V lookup: CDR1 MGHRA, CDR2 YSYEKL. DNA of the CDR3: TGCGCCAGCAGCCACGCACTGATCTCTGGAAACACCATATATTTT. Translated, it gives CASSHALISGNTIYF.

This sequence joins TRBV3-1 (or the pseudogene TRBV3-2) and TRBJ2-1; maybe TRBD2 (7 bases). The CDR3 contains 18 residues. Germline CDR1 and CDR2: LGHDT and YNNKEL (reference sequence). V was trimmed by 7 bases and J by 4 bases, leaving 26 bases between them. CDR3 amino acids: CASNAGAGGLSYYNEQFF. In DNA form, the CDR3 reads TGTGCCAGCAACGCGGGGGCCGGGGGGCTTTCCTATTACAATGAGCAGTTCTTC.